This TCR beta chain originates from a study of shared clonotypes between healthy human individuals. This CDR3 contains 15 residues. The ends were cut back, 4 bases at V and 5 bases at J, with 16 bases in the middle. Per germline, CDR1 SGHKS and CDR2 YYEKEE (reference sequence). What was sequenced on ten immunoSEQ deep assay plates was unsorted PBMC DNA. Method: immunoSEQ multiplex PCR; TCRdb's copy keeps in-frame clones and lacks some. Of fewer than 550,000 clones listed, about three quarters are singletons. This clonotype was sampled from a woman aged 40 to 49 in good health. Some clones in this sample may be carry-over from other donors' samples. This rearrangement joins TRBV5-5 to TRBJ2-1; perhaps D is TRBD1 or TRBD2 (5 bases each). The sequencing sample was made of PBMCs. CDR3 amino acids: CASSGALGRNNEQFF. CDR3 sequence (DNA): TGTGCCAGCAGCGGGGCCTTGGGACGGAACAATGAGCAGTTCTTC.